This TCR beta chain was sequenced in a study of lymphopenia after photon versus proton radiotherapy. Study-wide points: Oligoclonal CD8+ Temra expansion after nadir drove photon patients' diversity drop. Authors raise, but do not show, better survival with proton therapy.

As to this clone: Its target is not known.

V was clipped by 0 bases and J by 2 bases, with 19 bases between them. CDR3 length: 18 amino acids. From germline, CDR1 is SGHVS and CDR2 FQNEAQ. The method was immunoSEQ multiplex PCR; TCRdb's version includes in-frame clones alone and lacks a portion of them. Among some 170,000 clones listed, less than 90% were seen once. The specimen was peripheral blood, collected from a patient treated with photon-based radiotherapy. The gene calls are TRBV7-8 and TRBJ2-5; perhaps D is TRBD1 or TRBD2 (6 bases each). This receptor was obtained from a man between 45 and 60 years old with gastric cancer. As DNA, the CDR3 is TGTGCCAGCAGCTTAGCACACAGGGTTGATAGCGGACAAGAGACCCAGTACTTC. Amino acids: CASSLAHRVDSGQETQYF.